The 15 T cell receptor beta chains in this list originate from one sample, sequenced in a study of post-analysis software for immune sequencing data. Tagging with unique molecular identifiers was a feature of the TCR beta cDNA libraries. Via MiXCR, TCRdb re-called the PCR reads, giving one row per CDR3 protein. The sample consists of 700,000 to 800,000 distinct CDR3 sequences, roughly 27% of them appearing once. Notes on the study in general: There were five or six TRBV segments more frequent in patients than controls, and TRBV5-6, TRBV5-1 and TRBV20-1 were among them.

Their target antigens are unknown. The sample comprised blood. The receptor set was obtained from a girl under 18 with multiple sclerosis.

The chain carries TRBV5-1 and TRBJ2-1; D unresolved. This CDR3 comprises 15 residues. V lost 3 bases, J lost 8 bases, and 18 bases lay in between. Germline V gene sequence: CDR1 SGHRS, CDR2 YFSETQ. The CDR3 sequence is CASSSTFLDADEQFF. CDR3 coding DNA: TGCGCCAGCAGCTCGACCTTTTTGGACGCGGATGAGCAGTTCTTC. Together with reference TRBV5-1 and TRBJ2-1, the CDR3 gives the full variable domain: KAGVTQTPRYLIKTRGQQVTLSCSPISGHRSVSWYQQTPGQGLQFLFEYFSETQRNKGNFPGRFSGRQFSNSRSEMNVSTLELGDSALYLCASSSTFLDADEQFFGPGTRLTVL.

This clonotype was picked up a small number of times. V gene TRBV5-5 combines with J gene TRBJ2-2; D gene ambiguous. Per germline, CDR1 SGHKS and CDR2 YYEKEE (reference sequence). The V and J ends lost 6 bases and 2 bases respectively, with 8 bases between them. The CDR3 is made up of 13 amino acids. In DNA, the CDR3 is TGTGCCAGCATCAAATCTAACACCGGGGAGCTGTTTTTT. Protein sequence: CASIKSNTGELFF.

The chain couples TRBV28 to TRBJ1-2; perhaps TRBD1 as D (5 bases). This CDR3 region has 15 residues. Trimming shortened V by 6 bases and J by 1 base, and 15 bases separated the two germline ends. CDR1 MDHEN and CDR2 SYDVKM come from the germline V gene. The CDR3 region has the DNA TGTGCCAGCAGCCTAGCGGGGGGGGTTAACTATGGCTACACCTTC. This gives the protein CASSLAGGVNYGYTF.

This clonotype was recorded many times. The chain combines TRBV4-1 with TRBJ1-2; weak D call: TRBD1 (6 bases). CDR1 and CDR2 from the germline V gene are MGHRA and YSYEKL. CDR3 length: 15 amino acids. Trimming pared 1 base from V and 4 bases from J, leaving 13 bases between. The CDR3 bases are TGCGCCAGCAGCCAAGTACAGGGTTTGGGCTATGGCTACACCTTC. Translated: CASSQVQGLGYGYTF.

The chain has TRBV9 and TRBJ2-3; no definite D call. This CDR3 spans 13 amino acids. V lost 3 bases to trimming and J lost 7 bases, with 12 bases between them. Germline lookup yields CDR1 SGDLS and CDR2 YYNGEE. The CDR3 nucleotides are TGTGCCAGCAGCGAAGTGAGTTCGTATACGCAGTATTTT. Amino acids: CASSEVSSYTQYF.

This clonotype has at least ten counts. The chain links TRBV29-1 to TRBJ2-3; D is possibly TRBD2 (5 bases). Looked up from germline, CDR1 is SQVTM and CDR2 is ANQGSEA. Trimming left V 4 bases short and J 2 bases short, with 13 bases between. This CDR3 region has 14 residues. CDR3 sequence reads: CSVGERQVTDTQYF. As DNA, the CDR3 is TGCAGCGTTGGCGAGCGGCAGGTCACAGATACGCAGTATTTT.

V usage is TRBV6-4 and J usage is TRBJ1-2; D call uncertain. This CDR3 spans 16 amino acids. Germline loops: CDR1 MRHNA, CDR2 SNTAGT. V shed 0 bases and J shed 7 bases, with 18 bases lying between them. CDR3 bases: TGTGCCAGCAGTGACTCTGCCGGGAGAAGACATGGTGGCTACACCTTC. It codes for CASSDSAGRRHGGYTF.

This clonotype has only a few counts. V and J are TRBV6-2 or TRBV6-3 and TRBJ2-1; 11 positions agree with TRBD2. Trimming removed 6 bases from V and 3 bases from J; junction bases left unmatched: 7. This CDR3 has 16 residues. Germline V gene lookup returns CDR1 MNHEY and CDR2 SVGEGT. CDR3 residues: CASSGLGLAVYNEQFF. The CDR3, as DNA: TGTGCCAGCAGCGGCCTGGGACTAGCGGTCTACAATGAGCAGTTCTTC.

This clonotype was detected only a few times. The gene calls are TRBV28 and TRBJ2-7; 8 bases are a match to TRBD2. Germline CDR1 MDHEN, CDR2 SYDVKM. J gave up 1 base and V 10 bases, and 3 bases lay outside the gene matches. This CDR3 region has 12 residues. CDR3 nucleotides: TGTGCCACCCGGGGGGGGTCCTACGAGCAGTACTTC. Its protein product is CATRGGSYEQYF.

V usage is TRBV7-9 and J usage is TRBJ2-1, with 12 bases aligning to TRBD2. The CDR3 consists of 15 residues. After removal of 5 bases from V and 10 bases from J, the junction contained 9 bases not matched to a gene. Germline V gene data show CDR1 as SEHNR and CDR2 as FQNEAQ (reference sequence). The CDR3 DNA reads as TGTGCCAGCAGCGGACTAGCGGGGTACCTCACGGAGCAGTTCTTC. This sequence encodes CASSGLAGYLTEQFF.

The CDR3 DNA follows: TGTGCCACCATGACTAGCGGCTACAATGAGCAGTTCTTC. Translating gives CATMTSGYNEQFF. V usage is TRBV6-2 or TRBV6-3 and J usage is TRBJ2-1; 9 bases line up with TRBD2. The CDR3 runs to 13 residues. CDR1 MNHEY and CDR2 SVGEGT come from the germline V gene. V dropped 10 bases and J dropped 3; count of bases not matched to a gene: 4.

This clonotype occurred a few times. V and J are TRBV4-1 and TRBJ2-3; 11 positions agree with TRBD2. Trimming at V came to 5 bases and at J to 7 bases, leaving 14 bases not matched to a gene. The germline gives CDR1 MGHRA, CDR2 YSYEKL. The CDR3 has 17 residues. CDR3 DNA: TGCGCCAGCAGCAGTTCCCCGACTAGCGGGGAGCGGAATACGCAGTATTTT. Translated: CASSSSPTSGERNTQYF.

The rearrangement joins TRBV20-1 to TRBJ1-6; D unclear. The CDR3 is 14 amino acids. CDR1 and CDR2 from the germline V gene are DFQATT and SNEGSKA (reference sequence). Trimming cost V 0 bases and J 12 bases, with 15 bases left between them. In DNA, the CDR3 is TGCAGTGCTAGAGACCCAGAATCGAGCAGACCCCTCCACTTT. This codes for CSARDPESSRPLHF.

The chain recombines TRBV29-1 with TRBJ1-1; TRBD1 might be the D (5 bases). Trimming removed 6 bases from V and 2 bases from J, with 13 bases in between. This CDR3 is built from 13 residues. The V gene's germline CDR1 is SQVTM and CDR2 ANQGSEA. This CDR3 reads CSVRPGPNTEAFF. The CDR3 DNA sequence: TGCAGCGTCCGACCGGGACCCAACACTGAAGCTTTCTTT.

Details on this clonotype: At one end the junction does not follow the germline gene, possibly because of a read error. The rearrangement links TRBV29-1 to TRBJ2-7, with a tentative D call TRBD2 (6 bases). Per the germline V gene, CDR1 is SQVTM and CDR2 is ANQGSEA. CDR3 length: 14 residues. CDR3 amino acids: CSVEETGGSYERYF. CDR3 in DNA: TGCAGCGTTGAAGAAACCGGGGGATCCTACGAGCGGTACTTC.